One and the same sample provided the 27 T cell receptor beta chains below, sequenced in a study of T-cell memory formation after mild COVID-19. Each CDR3 protein is one row after TCRdb ran MiXCR on the 5' RACE reads. The sample lists about 270,000 distinct CDR3 sequences; under 20% were seen once. The sample was PBMCs or a T cell subset sorted from them (not recorded which). The receptors here all came from a young man who had mild COVID-19 (a few samples of this study predate the infection). Cell type and time point are not known.

This clonotype was detected a few times. The gene calls are TRBV11-3 and TRBJ2-1, with 12 positions matching TRBD2. The CDR3 consists of 16 residues. The trim removed 3 bases at V and 10 bases at J, leaving 10 bases unmatched. Germline values: CDR1 SGHNT, CDR2 YENEEA. The DNA of the CDR3 is TGTGCCAGCAGCTTTCCGACTAGCGGGGGCCCCCCGGAGCAGTTCTTC. It yields the protein CASSFPTSGGPPEQFF.

The table lists this clonotype with many counts. The chain uses TRBV2 and TRBJ2-5; 8 bases map to TRBD2. The CDR3 extends over 13 amino acids. V shed 8 bases, J shed 5 bases, and the junction held 7 bases outside the gene matches. Germline V CDR1 and CDR2: SNHLY, FYNNEI. The CDR3 protein is CASGDSGAETQYF. CDR3 bases: TGTGCCAGCGGAGATAGCGGGGCGGAGACCCAGTACTTC.

This clonotype has a handful of counts. V is TRBV28 and J is TRBJ2-5; 10 bases agree with TRBD2. Trimming cost V 6 bases and J 4 bases; bases outside gene matches: 8. The germline V gene encodes CDR1 MDHEN and CDR2 SYDVKM. The CDR3 has 15 amino acids. The CDR3 here is CASRGQAGGPETQYF. The CDR3 DNA reads as TGTGCCAGCAGGGGCCAAGCGGGGGGGCCAGAGACCCAGTACTTC.

This clonotype was seen a handful of times. The chain carries TRBV7-8 and TRBJ1-1; 7 bases fit TRBD1. Looked up from germline, CDR1 is SGHVS and CDR2 is FQNEAQ. This CDR3 comprises 14 residues. The V gene end was trimmed by 5 bases and the J gene end by 7 bases; junction bases not matched to a gene: 10. CDR3 protein: CASSPLTGIGEAFF. The CDR3 nucleotides are TGTGCCAGCAGCCCGCTGACAGGGATTGGTGAAGCTTTCTTT.

This clonotype came up many times. This rearrangement joins TRBV7-2 to TRBJ1-1; D is uncertain. Germline V gene sequence: CDR1 SGHTA, CDR2 FQGNSA. CDR3 length: 13 amino acids. V was shortened by 0 bases and J by 0 bases, with 2 bases between the two germline ends. The CDR3 nucleotides are TGTGCCAGCAGCTTAGCCCTGAACACTGAAGCTTTCTTT. Translation: CASSLALNTEAFF.

This clonotype was counted at least ten times. V gene TRBV4-3 combines with J gene TRBJ2-1; no firm D call. The germline V and J ends were trimmed by 1 base and 2 bases, with 9 bases remaining between them. CDR3 size: 15 residues. CDR1 and CDR2 from the germline V gene are LGHNA and YSLEER. The DNA for the CDR3 is TGCGCCAGCAGCCAAGGAAGTAGCCCCTACAATGAGCAGTTCTTC. The encoded protein is CASSQGSSPYNEQFF.

The chain employs TRBV6-6 and TRBJ2-2; D remains ambiguous. The germline V gene encodes CDR1 MNHNY and CDR2 SVGAGI (reference sequence). The germline V and J ends were trimmed by 4 bases and 8 bases, with 14 bases remaining between them. There are 14 residues in the CDR3. CDR3 residues: CASSSPLDVGELFF. In DNA form, the CDR3 reads TGTGCCAGCAGTTCACCTCTCGATGTGGGGGAGCTGTTTTTT.

This clonotype was seen a few times. This chain joins TRBV6-5 and TRBJ2-3, with TRBD2 identical over 12 bases. Germline values: CDR1 MNHEY, CDR2 SVGAGI. The length of the CDR3 is 17 residues. After removal of 6 bases from V and 1 base from J, the junction contained 8 bases not matched to a gene. This CDR3 is CASSRQGLAGRTDTQYF. Here the CDR3 DNA reads TGTGCCAGCAGCCGACAGGGACTAGCGGGCCGCACAGATACGCAGTATTTT.

This chain uses TRBV3-1 with TRBJ1-2; TRBD1 agrees at 7 bases. The ends lost 3 bases at V and 5 bases at J; junction bases unmatched: 6. The CDR3 spans 14 residues. Germline values: CDR1 LGHDT, CDR2 YNNKEL (reference sequence). The CDR3 DNA sequence: TGTGCCAGCAGCCAGCAGGGGGTTTCGTATGGCTACACCTTC. It translates to CASSQQGVSYGYTF.

This chain uses TRBV20-1 with TRBJ2-2, with no clear D. The length of the CDR3 is 11 residues. Trimming removed 3 bases at V and 3 bases at J, with 2 bases between. CDR1 DFQATT and CDR2 SNEGSKA come from the germline V gene (reference sequence). CDR3 residues: CSARHTGELFF. In nucleotides, the CDR3 is TGCAGTGCTAGGCACACCGGGGAGCTGTTTTTT.

The chain recombines TRBV18 with TRBJ2-4, with D maybe TRBD2 (6 bases). Trimming took off 6 bases at V and 6 bases at J, with 9 bases between the two ends. Germline CDR1 KGHSH, CDR2 LQKENI. The CDR3 extends over 12 amino acids. This chain's CDR3 is CASSLGRNIQYF. The CDR3 bases are TGTGCCAGCTCCCTCGGGAGAAACATTCAGTACTTC.

This clonotype appeared many times. This chain joins TRBV7-2 and TRBJ1-1, with D perhaps TRBD1 (5 bases). The V gene lost 0 bases and the J gene lost 0 bases, with 11 bases spanning the gap. The CDR3 sequence is 16 residues long. Germline lookup yields CDR1 SGHTA and CDR2 FQGNSA. The CDR3, as DNA: TGTGCCAGCAGCTTAGCGGGGCAGGGCTTGAACACTGAAGCTTTCTTT. Protein product: CASSLAGQGLNTEAFF.

This clonotype was observed at least ten times. The J gene is TRBJ2-3, the V gene TRBV28; TRBD2 matches at 9 bases. The ends lost 6 bases at V and 4 bases at J; junction bases unmatched: 8. Germline values: CDR1 MDHEN, CDR2 SYDVKM. The CDR3 runs 15 residues. The CDR3 DNA follows: TGTGCCAGCAGCGCGGGGGGGGCCAGACCAGATACGCAGTATTTT. Translating it yields CASSAGGARPDTQYF.

The chain uses TRBV7-2 and TRBJ1-1; TRBD1 is a possible D gene (5 bases). The CDR3 runs 14 residues. The germline CDR1 and CDR2 sequences are SGHTA and FQGNSA. Deletions cut 3 bases from V and 1 base from J, with 9 bases between. The CDR3 DNA reads TGTGCCAGCAGCTTCGGCAGGGAGAACACTGAAGCTTTCTTT. Translated: CASSFGRENTEAFF.

This clonotype has just a few counts. J is TRBJ1-3 and V is TRBV2; D is uncertain. The CDR3 is 13 amino acids. CDR1 SNHLY and CDR2 FYNNEI come from the germline V gene. Trimming pared 5 bases from V and 0 bases from J, leaving 5 bases between. For the CDR3, the DNA is TGTGCCAGCAGTACCAACTCTGGAAACACCATATATTTT. Its protein product is CASSTNSGNTIYF.

The chain carries TRBV6-2 or TRBV6-3 and TRBJ2-1; D unclear. CDR1 MNHEY and CDR2 SVGEGT come from the germline V gene. V lost 10 bases and J lost 7, with 11 bases in between. This CDR3 has 11 amino acids. The CDR3 reads CATAGRNEQFF. The CDR3 nucleotides are TGTGCCACCGCAGGACGGAATGAGCAGTTCTTC.

This chain uses TRBV7-9 with TRBJ1-4, with unresolved D. The CDR3 is 14 amino acids. Germline CDR1 is SEHNR and CDR2 is FQNEAQ (reference sequence). Trimming cost V 3 bases and J 0 bases, with 5 bases left between them. The chain's CDR3 is CASSFHATNEKLFF. The CDR3 region has the DNA TGTGCCAGCAGCTTCCATGCAACTAATGAAAAACTGTTTTTT.

This clonotype has more than one count but fewer than ten. The CDR3 loop reads CAISESIGTAYEQYF. In nucleotides, the CDR3 is TGTGCCATCAGTGAGTCGATCGGGACAGCTTACGAGCAGTACTTC. V gene TRBV10-3 combines with J gene TRBJ2-7; 7 bases fit TRBD1. Trimming removed 0 bases from V and 4 bases from J; junction bases left unmatched: 6. The CDR3 runs to 15 residues. Germline loops: CDR1 ENHRY, CDR2 SYGVKD.

Only a few counts were recorded for this clonotype. This chain connects TRBV4-1 to TRBJ1-5, with D tentatively TRBD1 (6 bases). The V end was cut by 3 bases, the J end by 4 bases, with 19 bases between. The CDR3 loop spans 17 amino acids. Per germline, CDR1 MGHRA and CDR2 YSYEKL. CDR3 amino acids: CASSHATTGRGNQPQHF. CDR3 DNA sequence: TGCGCCAGCAGCCACGCTACGACAGGCCGAGGGAATCAGCCCCAGCATTTT.

This clonotype appeared a few times. The chain recombines TRBV4-3 with TRBJ2-3; no clear D gene. The V gene's germline CDR1 is LGHNA and CDR2 YSLEER. The V gene lost 1 base and the J gene lost 5 bases, with 7 bases spanning the gap. This CDR3 has 13 residues. Written as DNA, the CDR3 is TGCGCCAGCAGCCAAGCGAATCGAGATACGCAGTATTTT. It codes for CASSQANRDTQYF.

The chain is built from TRBV7-9 and TRBJ1-6, with D uncertain. Germline CDR1 and CDR2: SEHNR and FQNEAQ (reference sequence). V shed 5 bases and J shed 10 bases, with 12 bases lying between them. This CDR3 is built from 13 residues. The CDR3 DNA reads as TGTGCCAGCAGCCCTGAGGCAAGGTCACCCCTCCACTTT. It yields the protein CASSPEARSPLHF.

The V gene is TRBV20-1, the J gene TRBJ1-5, with a weak D call TRBD1 (5 bases). The germline gives CDR1 DFQATT, CDR2 SNEGSKA (reference sequence). V dropped 0 bases and J dropped 6 bases, with 9 bases sitting between them. CDR3 length: 13 residues. The CDR3 DNA is TGCAGTGCTAGAGAATCAGGGACTCAGCCCCAGCATTTT. Translation gives CSARESGTQPQHF.

The rearrangement links TRBV4-1 to TRBJ2-5; 14 bases agree with TRBD2. V shed 5 bases and J 4 bases; nucleotides not matched to a gene: 3. Germline V CDR1 and CDR2: MGHRA, YSYEKL. The CDR3 runs 15 residues. The CDR3 DNA is TGCGCCAGCAGCTTCGGGACTAGCGGGGGAGAGACCCAGTACTTC. Amino acids: CASSFGTSGGETQYF.

The chain joins TRBV4-3 to TRBJ2-7; D is unresolved. The CDR3 covers 15 residues. V was pared by 0 bases and J by 3 bases, with 12 bases between. CDR1 LGHNA and CDR2 YSLEER come from the germline V gene. Here the CDR3 reads CASSQDMQENYEQYF. In DNA form, the CDR3 reads TGCGCCAGCAGCCAAGATATGCAGGAGAACTACGAGCAGTACTTC.

The V and J genes are TRBV12-3 or TRBV12-4 and TRBJ1-5; D remains unclear. Trimming cost V 3 bases and J 2 bases, with 11 bases left between them. CDR3 length equals 15 residues. CDR3 amino acids: CASSLYIWGNQPQHF. The CDR3 DNA follows: TGTGCCAGCAGTTTGTACATTTGGGGCAATCAGCCCCAGCATTTT.

This chain joins TRBV24-1 and TRBJ1-2; D uncertain. From germline, CDR1 is KGHDR and CDR2 SFDVKD. Trimming stripped 3 bases from V and 8 bases from J, with 15 bases between. The CDR3 is 14 amino acids. The CDR3 DNA reads as TGTGCCACCAGTGATACTACGGTAGTTGAGGGCTACACCTTC. It translates to CATSDTTVVEGYTF.

The sample holds many counts of this clonotype. The V gene is TRBV12-3 or TRBV12-4, the J gene TRBJ1-2; tentative D call: TRBD1 (6 bases). The CDR3 loop spans 12 amino acids. V was clipped by 4 bases and J by 5 bases, with 8 bases between them. CDR3 nucleotide sequence: TGTGCCAGCAGTTGGACAGAATATGGCTACACCTTC. It is translated as CASSWTEYGYTF.